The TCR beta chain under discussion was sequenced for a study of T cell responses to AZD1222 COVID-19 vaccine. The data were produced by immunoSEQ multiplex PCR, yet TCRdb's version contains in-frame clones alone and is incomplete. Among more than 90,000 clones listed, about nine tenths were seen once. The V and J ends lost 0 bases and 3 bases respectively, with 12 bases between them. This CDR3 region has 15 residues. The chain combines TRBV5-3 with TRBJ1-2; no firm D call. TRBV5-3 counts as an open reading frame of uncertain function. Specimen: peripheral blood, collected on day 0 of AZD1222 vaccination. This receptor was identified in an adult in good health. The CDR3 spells CARSLVKGFDYGYTF. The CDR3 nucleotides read TGTGCCAGAAGCTTGGTTAAAGGGTTCGACTATGGCTACACCTTC.